This T cell receptor beta chain was captured by sequencing in a study of cytomegalovirus exposure and HLA in healthy donors. At the level of the study: It was reported in a later analysis that the approximately 120 validation repertoires used the same platform as the 650 to 800 first-cohort repertoires.

V gave up 4 bases and J gave up 2 bases; unmatched junction bases: 3. Germline-derived CDR1 and CDR2 are SGHTA and FQGNSA. The CDR3 runs to 15 residues. The data were produced by immunoSEQ multiplex PCR, yet TCRdb's version contains in-frame clones alone and is incomplete. The repertoire holds over 150,000 clones, more than 70% seen once, with approximately 2.2% in the top ten. The gene calls are TRBV7-2 and TRBJ2-7, with 12 bases fitting TRBD1. The sequence came from a human donor in good health. Specimen: PBMCs. CDR3 loop: CASSYGTGGAYEQYF. The CDR3 DNA follows: TGTGCCAGCAGCTATGGGACAGGGGGCGCCTACGAGCAGTACTTC.